A selection of T cell receptor beta chains follows, all from one sample in a study of blood T cell repertoires in COVID-19. Assay used: immunoSEQ multiplex PCR; TCRdb lists only in-frame clones, some missing. The sample holds roughly 53,000 clones; approximately 85% are singletons and the top ten take 14%. The specimen sequenced was peripheral blood. These receptors all stem from a human donor in a cohort sampled during active COVID-19. CDR3s include the opening cysteine and the closing phenylalanine or tryptophan. The D gene is left open where the match is weak. For some rows the clone size is stated as once, few or many, or as a class when expanded; others skip it.

j_call,d_call,v_call,clone_size,cdr3_nt,cdr3_aa
TRBJ1-6,NA,TRBV10-3,medium-sized,TGTGCCATCAGTGAGTCTGCCGCACAAGATAATTCACCCCTCCACTTT,CAISESAAQDNSPLHF
TRBJ2-7,TRBD1,TRBV6-2/TRBV6-3,NA,TGTGCCAGCAGCCAGGGGGCTGGAACTCCCCGGGGCGAGCAGTACTTC,CASSQGAGTPRGEQYF
TRBJ1-4,TRBD1,TRBV5-7,NA,TGTGCCAGCAGCTCTTACAGGGGGCATGAAAAACTGTTTTTT,CASSSYRGHEKLFF
TRBJ2-7,NA,TRBV19,NA,TGTGCCAGTAGTATCTCGCCGGACAGTTTGGGCGAGCAGTACTTC,CASSISPDSLGEQYF
TRBJ2-3,TRBD1,TRBV10-3,NA,TGTGCCATCTCTCCGGGACAGGGCACAGATACGCAGTATTTT,CAISPGQGTDTQYF
TRBJ2-2,TRBD2,TRBV28,NA,TGTGCCAGCAGAGATAGCGGGAGGAACACCGGGGAGCTGTTTTTT,CASRDSGRNTGELFF
TRBJ2-5,NA,TRBV21-1,once,TGTGCCAGCAGCAACCAGGACAGGGGGCCGGAGGAAGAGACCCAGTACTTC,CASSNQDRGPEEETQYF
TRBJ2-7,TRBD1,TRBV4-3,NA,TGCGCCAGCAGCCAAGGGGGACAGACCCCCTACGAGCAGTACTTC,CASSQGGQTPYEQYF
TRBJ1-1,NA,TRBV19,NA,TGTGCCAGTAGAGGACAGTTGAACACTGAAGCTTTCTTT,CASRGQLNTEAFF
TRBJ1-1,TRBD1,TRBV6-2/TRBV6-3,NA,TGTGCCAGCAGTAAAGGGACAGCCTCCATGAACACTGAAGCTTTCTTT,CASSKGTASMNTEAFF
TRBJ2-2,TRBD2,TRBV6-2/TRBV6-3,NA,TGTGCCAGCAGCGAAGGACTAGCGAGGACCGGGGAGCTGTTTTTT,CASSEGLARTGELFF
TRBJ2-1,NA,TRBV19,NA,TGTGCCAGTAGTGCGCCGGGACAAACCTACAATGAGCAGTTCTTC,CASSAPGQTYNEQFF
TRBJ1-1,TRBD1,TRBV30,NA,TGTGCCTGGAGTGGGGGCTTCGGGACAGCCAACACTGAAGCTTTCTTT,CAWSGGFGTANTEAFF
TRBJ1-6,NA,TRBV2,medium-sized,TGTGCCAGCAGTGATAGCTCACCCCTCCACTTT,CASSDSSPLHF
TRBJ2-1,TRBD1,TRBV28,NA,TGTGCCAGCACCCGAGGACAGGACAATGAGCAGTTCTTC,CASTRGQDNEQFF
TRBJ1-5,TRBD1,TRBV7-2,NA,TGTGCCAGCAGCTTATCGCACAGGGGGCGTGTTTCTCAGCCCCAGCATTTT,CASSLSHRGRVSQPQHF
TRBJ2-7,TRBD1,TRBV28,NA,TGTGCCAGCAGGTCCCCGGGACAGGGCACCTACGAGCAGTACTTC,CASRSPGQGTYEQYF
TRBJ1-6,NA,TRBV7-9,NA,TGTGCCAGCAGCCCAAGGACAGTTAATTCACCCCTCCACTTT,CASSPRTVNSPLHF
TRBJ2-5,TRBD1,TRBV5-1,once,TGCGCCAGCAGCTTGGGGGGACAGAGCGAGACCCAGTACTTC,CASSLGGQSETQYF
TRBJ1-2,NA,TRBV5-5,NA,TGTGCCAGCAGCTTGGACGCGAATCTTCATTATGGCTACACCTTC,CASSLDANLHYGYTF
TRBJ1-6,NA,TRBV4-1,NA,TGCGCCAGCAGTAACCTACAGGGTGGGTCACCCCTCCACTTT,CASSNLQGGSPLHF
TRBJ1-4,TRBD1,TRBV5-1,NA,TGCGCCAGCAGCCCCGGACAGGGATTGGTAGCTGAAAAACTGTTTTTT,CASSPGQGLVAEKLFF
TRBJ2-4,TRBD1,TRBV5-6,NA,TGTGCCAGCAGGAAACAGGGGGAGGAGCGTTTC,CASRKQGEERF
TRBJ2-7,NA,TRBV28,NA,TGTGCCAGCAGTTTAGACCCAAGGGGGGGAGGGGAGCAGTACTTC,CASSLDPRGGGEQYF
TRBJ1-3,NA,TRBV30,NA,TGTGCCTGGAGTGTAGCGGGGGGGCAGGGAAACACCATATATTTT,CAWSVAGGQGNTIYF
TRBJ2-7,NA,TRBV24-1,NA,TGTGCCACCTATAGAAACCATTTTGCGGGGAGTGCCTACGAGCAGTACTTC,CATYRNHFAGSAYEQYF
TRBJ2-3,NA,TRBV28,NA,TGTGCCCCCGATCGGTATACGCAGTATTTT,CAPDRYTQYF
TRBJ2-1,TRBD2,TRBV7-3,NA,TGTGCCAGCAGCTTGCATACTAGCGGCAATGAGCAGTTCTTC,CASSLHTSGNEQFF
TRBJ2-7,NA,TRBV15,NA,TGTGCCACCAGCAGATCCTCACAGAGGGTAACCCCGTTTCGCAACGAGCAGTACTTC,CATSRSSQRVTPFRNEQYF
TRBJ2-5,NA,TRBV3-1/TRBV3-2,NA,TGTGCCAGCAGCCAAGGGTCAATAGCCCAAGAGACCCAGTACTTC,CASSQGSIAQETQYF
TRBJ1-2,NA,TRBV27,NA,TGTGCCAGCGGAACAGGGCTTGGCTACACCTTC,CASGTGLGYTF
TRBJ2-3,NA,TRBV15,NA,TGTGCCACCAGCAGAGACCCCCGGAGCACAGATACGCAGTATTTT,CATSRDPRSTDTQYF
TRBJ2-5,TRBD2,TRBV11-2,NA,TGTGCCAGCAGCTCCGGACTAGCGGGGGGGATGCAAGAGACCCAGTACTTC,CASSSGLAGGMQETQYF
TRBJ1-2,NA,TRBV28,NA,TGTGCCAGCAGCATCAACTATGGCTACACCTTC,CASSINYGYTF
TRBJ2-5,NA,TRBV7-9,NA,TGTGCCAGCAGAACTGGACATAAAGAGACCCAGTACTTC,CASRTGHKETQYF
TRBJ1-5,NA,TRBV7-6,once,TGTGCCAGCAGCTTAGTCGGGGGGGCGGGTCAGCCCCAGCATTTT,CASSLVGGAGQPQHF
TRBJ2-1,TRBD2,TRBV6-5,NA,TGTGCCAGCAGTCAGGAGTGGCTAGCGGGAGAGCAGTTCTTC,CASSQEWLAGEQFF
TRBJ2-5,TRBD2,TRBV24-1,NA,TGTGCCACCAGTGATGTGCGGGGGGGCGTGGAGACCCAGTACTTC,CATSDVRGGVETQYF
TRBJ1-3,NA,TRBV10-3,NA,TGTGCCACCTCGAGTGAACAGGGAAACACCATATATTTT,CATSSEQGNTIYF
TRBJ2-1,TRBD2,TRBV7-6,NA,TGTGCCAGCAGCTTAGAACTAGCGGTCAATGAGCAGTTCTTC,CASSLELAVNEQFF
TRBJ2-5,TRBD1,TRBV5-1,once,TGCGCCAGCAGCTACGGGACAGTTCAAGAGACCCAGTACTTC,CASSYGTVQETQYF
TRBJ2-3,TRBD2,TRBV5-4,NA,TGTGCCAGCAGCTTTTTTCTAGCGGGATGGGGCACAGATACGCAGTATTTT,CASSFFLAGWGTDTQYF
TRBJ2-3,NA,TRBV19,once,TGTGCCAGTAGTATGCTGGGCAGGGGCGCAGATACGCAGTATTTT,CASSMLGRGADTQYF
TRBJ2-3,TRBD2,TRBV7-3,NA,TGTGCCAGCAGCTTAAAACTAGCGGGGGCAGATACGCAGTATTTT,CASSLKLAGADTQYF
TRBJ2-2,TRBD2,TRBV27,NA,TGTGCCAGCGCCCCCAGGAGCGGGAGGGCAGAGGGCGGGGAGCTGTTTTTT,CASAPRSGRAEGGELFF
TRBJ2-2,TRBD2,TRBV2,NA,TGTGCCAGCAGGGGGGGGACGTGGAACACCGGGGAGCTGTTTTTT,CASRGGTWNTGELFF
TRBJ2-1,TRBD1,TRBV7-3,few,TGTGCCAGCAGCTTAAATGCAGGGGGCCGGAATGAGCAGTTCTTC,CASSLNAGGRNEQFF
TRBJ2-3,TRBD2,TRBV18,NA,TGTGCCAGCTCACCGCTAAGAGCGGGAGATCCCGCAAGGGATACGCAGTATTTT,CASSPLRAGDPARDTQYF
TRBJ1-5,NA,TRBV9,NA,TGTGCCAGCAGCGTAGGTGCAGATCTCAATCAGCCCCAGCATTTT,CASSVGADLNQPQHF
TRBJ1-4,TRBD1,TRBV18,NA,TGTGCCAGCTCACCCGGGACAGGGACTAATGAAAAACTGTTTTTT,CASSPGTGTNEKLFF
TRBJ1-2,NA,TRBV3-1/TRBV3-2,NA,TGTGCCAGCAGCCAAGACGAACGCGTCCATGGCTACACCTTC,CASSQDERVHGYTF